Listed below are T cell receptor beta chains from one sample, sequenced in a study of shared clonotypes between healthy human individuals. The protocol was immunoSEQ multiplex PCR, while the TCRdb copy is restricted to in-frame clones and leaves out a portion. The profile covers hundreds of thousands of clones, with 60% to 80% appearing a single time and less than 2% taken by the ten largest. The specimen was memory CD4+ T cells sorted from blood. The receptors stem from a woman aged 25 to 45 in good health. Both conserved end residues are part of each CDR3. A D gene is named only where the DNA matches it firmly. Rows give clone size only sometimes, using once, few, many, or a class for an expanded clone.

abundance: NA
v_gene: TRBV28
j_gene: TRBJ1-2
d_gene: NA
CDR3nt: TGTGCCAGCAGTCCGGCGATTCCTAACTATGGCTACACCTTC
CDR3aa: CASSPAIPNYGYTF

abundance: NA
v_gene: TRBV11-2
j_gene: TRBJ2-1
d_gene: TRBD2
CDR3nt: TGTGCCAGCAGCTCTCCTCTAGCGGGAGATGGCGATGAGCAGTTCTTC
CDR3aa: CASSSPLAGDGDEQFF

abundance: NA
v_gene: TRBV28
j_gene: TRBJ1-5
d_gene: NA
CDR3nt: TGTGCCTCCTGGGGGAGGGGCCATAGCAATCAGCCCCAGCATTTT
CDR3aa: CASWGRGHSNQPQHF

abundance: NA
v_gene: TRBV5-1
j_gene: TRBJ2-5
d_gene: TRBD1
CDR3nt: TGCGCCAGCAGGTCCGACAGGGGGCCTGGCGAGACCCAGTACTTC
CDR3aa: CASRSDRGPGETQYF

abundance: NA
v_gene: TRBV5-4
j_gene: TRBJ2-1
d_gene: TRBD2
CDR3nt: TGTGCCAGCAGCCGTAGAGGGGCTAGCGGGTTCAATGAGCAGTTCTTC
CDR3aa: CASSRRGASGFNEQFF

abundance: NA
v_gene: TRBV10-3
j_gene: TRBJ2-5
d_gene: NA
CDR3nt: TGTGCCATCAACCACAGACGGGTTTACGAGACCCAGTACTTC
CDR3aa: CAINHRRVYETQYF

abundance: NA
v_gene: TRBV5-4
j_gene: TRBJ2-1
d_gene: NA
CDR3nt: TGTGCCAGCAGCTTGGAGGCGGCGACCTCCTACAATGAGCAGTTCTTC
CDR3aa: CASSLEAATSYNEQFF

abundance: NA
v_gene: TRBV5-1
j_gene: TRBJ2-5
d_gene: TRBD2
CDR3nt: TGCGCCAGCAGCTTTGGGACTAGCGGGAGTCTAGAGACCCAGTACTTC
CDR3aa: CASSFGTSGSLETQYF

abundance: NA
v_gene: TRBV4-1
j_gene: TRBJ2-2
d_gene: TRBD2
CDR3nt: TGCGCCAGCAGCCATGGCGGGAGGCGCGACACCGGGGAGCTGTTTTTT
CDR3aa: CASSHGGRRDTGELFF

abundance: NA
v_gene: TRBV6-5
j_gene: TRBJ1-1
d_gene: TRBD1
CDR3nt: TGTGCCAGCAGTTCGGGACAGAAAGCTTTCTTT
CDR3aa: CASSSGQKAFF

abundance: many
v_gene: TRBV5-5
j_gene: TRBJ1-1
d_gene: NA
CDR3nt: TGTGCCAGCAGCCTGGCGGGACGGACTGAAGCTTTCTTT
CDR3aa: CASSLAGRTEAFF

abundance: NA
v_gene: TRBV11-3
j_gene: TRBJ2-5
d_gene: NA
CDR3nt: TGTGCCAGCAGCCTGGGACCGCAAGAGACCCAGTACTTC
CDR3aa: CASSLGPQETQYF

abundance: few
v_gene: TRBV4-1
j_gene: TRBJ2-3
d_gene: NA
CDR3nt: TGCGCCAGCAGCCACGAAGGAGGGGCAGATACGCAGTATTTT
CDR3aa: CASSHEGGADTQYF

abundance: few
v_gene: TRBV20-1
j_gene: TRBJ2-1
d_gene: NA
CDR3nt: TGCAGTGCTAGGTTGAATGAGCAGTTCTTC
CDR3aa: CSARLNEQFF

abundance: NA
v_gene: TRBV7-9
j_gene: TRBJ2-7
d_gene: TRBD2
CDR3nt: TGTGCCAGCAGTCTAGCGGGAGACCAACAGTACGAGCAGTACTTC
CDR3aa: CASSLAGDQQYEQYF

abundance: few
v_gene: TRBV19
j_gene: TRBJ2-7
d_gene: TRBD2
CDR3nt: TGTGCCAGTAGTAACCGTCTGCGAGCGGGGATGAAATACGAGCAGTACTTC
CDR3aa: CASSNRLRAGMKYEQYF

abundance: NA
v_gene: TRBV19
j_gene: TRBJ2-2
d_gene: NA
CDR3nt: TGTGCCAGTAGTTTGGTAACCGGGGCCCCCGGGGAGCTGTTTTTT
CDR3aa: CASSLVTGAPGELFF

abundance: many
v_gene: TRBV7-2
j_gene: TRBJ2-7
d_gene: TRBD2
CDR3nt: TGTGCCAGCAGAAGGACTAGCGGCTCCTACGAGCAGTACTTC
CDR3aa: CASRRTSGSYEQYF

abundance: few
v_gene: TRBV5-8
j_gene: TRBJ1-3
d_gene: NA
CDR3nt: TGTGCCAGCAGAAAGCCGGGCCGAAGAAACACCATATATTTT
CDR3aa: CASRKPGRRNTIYF

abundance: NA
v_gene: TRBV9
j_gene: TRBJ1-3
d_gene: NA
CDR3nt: TGTGCCAGCAGCCCTCAGGACAGAAGCTTCTCTGGAAACACCATATATTTT
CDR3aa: CASSPQDRSFSGNTIYF

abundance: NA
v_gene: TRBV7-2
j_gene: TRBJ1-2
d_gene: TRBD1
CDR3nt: TGTGCCAGCAGAAAAGGGGGCCAGGGTAACTATGGCTACACCTTC
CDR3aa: CASRKGGQGNYGYTF

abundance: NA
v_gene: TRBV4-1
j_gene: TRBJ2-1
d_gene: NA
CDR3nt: TGCGCCAGCAGCCCGTTAGGCCCAGGAGGGTCCTACAATGAGCAGTTCTTC
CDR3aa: CASSPLGPGGSYNEQFF

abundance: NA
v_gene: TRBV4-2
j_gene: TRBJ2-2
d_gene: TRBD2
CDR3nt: TGTGCCAGCACCCAGAGCGGGAGGAGCGGGGAGCTGTTTTTT
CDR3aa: CASTQSGRSGELFF